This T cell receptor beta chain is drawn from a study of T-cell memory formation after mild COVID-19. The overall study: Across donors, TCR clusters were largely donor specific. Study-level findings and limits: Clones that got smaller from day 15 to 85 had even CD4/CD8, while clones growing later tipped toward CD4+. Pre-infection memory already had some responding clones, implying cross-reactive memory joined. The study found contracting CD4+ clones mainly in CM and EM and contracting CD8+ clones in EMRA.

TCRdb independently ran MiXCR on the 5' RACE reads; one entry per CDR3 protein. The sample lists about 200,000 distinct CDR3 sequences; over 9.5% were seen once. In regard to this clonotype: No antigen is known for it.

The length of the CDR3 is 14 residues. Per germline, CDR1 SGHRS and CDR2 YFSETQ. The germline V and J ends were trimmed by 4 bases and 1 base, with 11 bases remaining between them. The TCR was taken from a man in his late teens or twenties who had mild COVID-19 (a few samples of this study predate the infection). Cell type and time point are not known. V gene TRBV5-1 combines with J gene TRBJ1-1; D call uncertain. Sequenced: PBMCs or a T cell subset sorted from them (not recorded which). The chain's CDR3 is CASSANTENTEAFF. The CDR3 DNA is TGCGCCAGCAGCGCAAATACAGAGAACACTGAAGCTTTCTTT.